This T cell receptor (beta chain) stems from a study of early T cells in non-severe SARS-CoV-2 infection. The protocol attached unique molecular identifiers to individual cDNA molecules. TCRdb passed the 5' RACE reads through MiXCR, listing each CDR3 protein once. The sample lists over 75,000 distinct CDR3 sequences; 13% were seen once. This clonotype was sampled from an adult who was a healthcare worker with PCR-confirmed SARS-CoV-2 infection or an uninfected control (not recorded which). The sequenced sample consisted of whole blood.

In DNA, the CDR3 is TGCGCCAGCAGCTTGGCCGTCCGGGGGAAGAACACTGAAGCTTTCTTT. Protein: CASSLAVRGKNTEAFF. This sequence joins TRBV5-1 and TRBJ1-1, with D perhaps matching TRBD1 (5 bases). The germline V gene has CDR1 SGHRS and CDR2 YFSETQ. The CDR3 has 16 amino acids. V lost 0 bases and J lost 1, with 13 bases in between.